The 9 T cell receptor beta chains below all came from one sample that was sequenced in a study of TET2 disruption in CD19-targeted CAR T cells (dated by TCRdb to between 2018 and 2020). These TCRs' antigens remain unknown. The library came from the immunoSEQ multiplex PCR assay. TCRdb retrieved this table from immuneACCESS and kept in-frame rearrangements only. Not all clones are present; in checked studies, unresolved V genes account for under half, and no reason is known for the remainder. The table of this sample itemizes some 1,800 clones. Roughly 16% of the sample belongs to the ten largest clones. The sample's treatment or condition, from its label and the paper: autologous CTL019 cells: CD19 CAR with 4-1BB and CD3 zeta domains. Sample: CD8+ T cells sorted from cultured blood T cells, taken for CD19 CAR T cell therapy. The receptors here all came from a man between 65 and 85 years old with chronic lymphocytic leukemia.

With respect to this clone: The read finishes 3 residues shy of the CDR3 end, and the germline J gene is used to complete it. V usage is TRBV20-1 and J usage is TRBJ2-7, with D maybe TRBD1 (6 bases). The V end lost 6 bases, the J end lost 0 bases, and 12 bases lay between the germline ends. The germline V gene has CDR1 DFQATT and CDR2 SNEGSKA (reference sequence). This CDR3 comprises 13 residues. The CDR3 protein is CSARDMSSYEQYF. CDR3 bases read: TGCAGTGCCCGGGACATGAGCTCCTACGAG.

Details on this clone: The CDR3 end falls 3 residues outside the read, so it is completed with the germline J gene. The chain joins TRBV27 to TRBJ1-1; 7 bases align to TRBD1. The CDR3 is 14 residues long. The V gene end was trimmed by 4 bases and the J gene end by 1 base; junction bases not matched to a gene: 3. Germline assignment: CDR1 MNHEY and CDR2 SMNVEV (reference sequence). The part of the CDR3 DNA that was read is TGTGCCAGCAGTTCGGGGACAGCGAACACTGAA. Translation: CASSSGTANTE. The whole CDR3 protein reads CASSSGTANTEAFF.

CDR3 amino acids: CSVASGGAGPYEQYF. CDR3 DNA, as far as it was read: TGCAGCGTTGCTAGCGGGGGGGCCGGTCCCTACGAG. The V gene is TRBV29-1, the J gene TRBJ2-7; 12 bases fit TRBD2. The observed sequence ends 3 residues before the CDR3 terminus, with the missing tail filled in from the germline J gene. CDR1 and CDR2 (germline): SQVTM, ANQGSEA. The CDR3 length is 15 residues. Unmatched junction bases numbered 6, after V lost 4 bases and J lost 2 bases.

As regards this clone: The DNA ends 3 residues before the CDR3 does, and the rest of the CDR3 is filled in from the germline J gene. V usage is TRBV4-2 and J usage is TRBJ2-1; TRBD2 aligns across 11 bases. The CDR3 runs 19 residues. The J segment lost 4 bases and the V segment lost 4 bases, leaving 15 bases of the junction unmatched. Germline values: CDR1 LGHNA, CDR2 YNFKEQ. The covered CDR3 bases are TGTGCCAGCAGCCCCGGGGGTAGCGGGGGGGCATTCGTATACAATGAG. Translation gives CASSPGGSGGAFVYNE. The CDR3 reads in full as CASSPGGSGGAFVYNEQFF.

The CDR3: CASSGQGAANEQFF. The sequenced CDR3 bases are TGTGCCAGCAGCGGGCAGGGAGCTGCAAATGAG. The gene calls are TRBV11-3 and TRBJ2-1; D possibly uses TRBD1 or TRBD2 (5 bases each). The read is 3 residues too short to cover the CDR3 end, so that end is filled in from the germline J gene. Germline values: CDR1 SGHNT, CDR2 YENEEA. This CDR3 is 14 amino acids long. Deletions cut 5 bases from V and 7 bases from J, with 15 bases between. Based on the CDR3 plus reference TRBV11-3 and TRBJ2-1, the full variable domain is EAGVVQSPRYKIIEKKQPVAFWCNPISGHNTLYWYLQNLGQGPELLIRYENEEAVDDSQLPKDRFSAERLKGVDSTLKIQPAELGDSAVYLCASSGQGAANEQFFGPGTRLTVL.

As to this clone: The DNA ends 3 residues before the CDR3 does, and the rest of the CDR3 is filled in from the germline J gene. This chain links TRBV7-3 with TRBJ2-2; the D gene is possibly TRBD2 (5 bases). Germline V gene lookup returns CDR1 SGHTA and CDR2 FQGTGA. CDR3 length: 12 residues. The V end was cut by 7 bases, the J end by 3 bases, with 6 bases between. The DNA read from the CDR3 is TGTGCCAGCACCGGGGACACCGGGGAG. Translating gives CASTGDTGE. In full, the CDR3 is CASTGDTGELFF. The full variable domain, in which reference TRBV7-3 and TRBJ2-2 provide the parts outside the CDR3, is GAGVSQTPSNKVTEKGKYVELRCDPISGHTALYWYRQSLGQGPEFLIYFQGTGAADDSGLPNDRFFAVRPEGSVSTLKIQRTERGDSAVYLCASTGDTGELFFGEGSRLTVL.

Of note for this clone: Read data end 3 residues before the CDR3 end; the end is taken from the germline J gene. The V and J genes are TRBV11-2 and TRBJ2-2; possible D gene TRBD1, 6 bases. V lost 8 bases, J lost 2 bases, and 12 bases lay in between. The germline V gene has CDR1 SGHAT and CDR2 FQNNGV. The CDR3 extends over 14 amino acids. This CDR3 reads CASARRGNTGELFF. Partial CDR3 DNA: TGTGCCAGCGCACGCAGGGGTAACACCGGGGAG.

This clone is identified as medium-sized from frequency. Read data end 3 residues before the CDR3 end; the end is taken from the germline J gene. The genes are TRBV2 and TRBJ2-6, with 9 nucleotides matching TRBD1. Germline V CDR1 and CDR2: SNHLY, FYNNEI. This CDR3 has 13 amino acids. Trimming took 10 bases from V and 4 from J; bases not matched to a gene: 2. CDR3 DNA, as far as it was read: TGTGCCAAAGGACAGGGGGGGGCCAACGTC. Amino acid sequence: CAKGQGGANV. The entire CDR3 protein reads CAKGQGGANVLTF.

This clone registers medium-sized by frequency. The CDR3 end falls 3 residues outside the read, so it is completed with the germline J gene. The chain uses TRBV6-2 or TRBV6-3 and TRBJ2-1; tentative D call: TRBD2 (6 bases). Germline CDR1 MNHEY, CDR2 SVGEGT. Trimming shortened V by 2 bases and J by 9 bases, and 11 bases separated the two germline ends. This CDR3 contains 13 residues. Incomplete CDR3 DNA: TGTGCCAGCAGTTACACTGGGGGGTTTGAG. Translated, it gives CASSYTGGFE. The whole CDR3 is CASSYTGGFEQFF.